A single sample is the source of the 22 T cell receptor beta chains below, sequenced in a study of blood T cell repertoires in COVID-19. Produced via immunoSEQ multiplex PCR; TCRdb's table is partial and in-frame only. Among just under 350,000 clones listed, around nine tenths were seen once. The material sequenced was peripheral blood. These receptors all come from a woman under 30 who had recovered from COVID-19.

The rearrangement joins TRBV7-9 to TRBJ2-2, with 15 positions matching TRBD2. Germline CDR1 and CDR2: SEHNR and FQNEAQ (reference sequence). After removal of 6 bases from V and 3 bases from J, the junction contained 8 bases not matched to a gene. The CDR3 totals 18 residues. CDR3 region: CASRPPGLAGGYTGELFF. DNA of the CDR3: TGTGCCAGCAGACCTCCGGGACTAGCGGGAGGATACACCGGGGAGCTGTTTTTT.

The chain uses TRBV29-1 and TRBJ2-3; 10 nucleotides align to TRBD1. Germline lookup yields CDR1 SQVTM and CDR2 ANQGSEA. V trimming: 6 bases; J trimming: 5 bases; junction bases outside the gene matches: 11. The CDR3 is made up of 15 amino acids. The DNA for the CDR3 is TGCAGCGTATCGACAGGGGGCTGGGTTGGAGATACGCAGTATTTT. Translation: CSVSTGGWVGDTQYF.

This rearrangement joins TRBV18 to TRBJ2-2; TRBD2 agrees at 7 bases. Germline V CDR1 and CDR2: KGHSH, LQKENI. The CDR3 extends over 16 amino acids. Trimming removed 0 bases from V and 1 base from J; junction bases left unmatched: 2. The CDR3: CASSPPLAENTGELFF. The DNA for the CDR3 is TGTGCCAGCTCACCACCCCTAGCGGAGAACACCGGGGAGCTGTTTTTT.

The CDR3 loop is CASSLGQLGNTIYF. DNA for the CDR3: TGTGCCAGCAGCTTGGGACAGCTAGGAAACACCATATATTTT. The chain joins TRBV5-6 to TRBJ1-3; the D gene is possibly TRBD1 (5 bases). Deletions cut 0 bases from V and 4 bases from J, with 8 bases between. The CDR3 contains 14 residues. Germline values: CDR1 SGHDT, CDR2 YYEEEE.

This chain joins TRBV15 and TRBJ1-6; 7 bases are a match to TRBD1. After removal of 2 bases from V and 14 bases from J, the junction contained 9 bases not matched to a gene. The CDR3 is 14 amino acids. In germline, CDR1 is LNHNV, CDR2 YYDKDF (reference sequence). Here the CDR3 reads CATSRTGTARSLHF. CDR3 sequence (DNA): TGTGCCACCAGCAGAACCGGGACAGCCCGTTCCCTCCACTTT. Filled out from reference TRBV15 and TRBJ1-6, the complete variable domain reads DAMVIQNPRYQVTQFGKPVTLSCSQTLNHNVMYWYQQKSSQAPKLLFHYYDKDFNNEADTPDNFQSRRPNTSFCFLDIRSPGLGDTAMYLCATSRTGTARSLHFGNGTRLTVT.

The gene calls are TRBV18 and TRBJ2-5; D not certain. V lost 8 bases and J lost 1, with 14 bases in between. CDR3 length equals 14 residues. Germline assignment: CDR1 KGHSH and CDR2 LQKENI. CDR3: CASRDVLSQETQYF. The DNA for the CDR3 is TGTGCCAGCCGAGATGTTCTTTCCCAAGAGACCCAGTACTTC.

The J gene is TRBJ1-2, the V gene TRBV14; D not certain. The V end lost 5 bases, the J end lost 3 bases, and 10 bases lay between the germline ends. Germline CDR1 and CDR2: SGHDN and FVKESK. CDR3 length equals 13 residues. The CDR3 region is CASSTFGDYGYTF. DNA of the CDR3: TGTGCCAGCAGCACGTTCGGGGACTATGGCTACACCTTC.

The V gene is TRBV9, the J gene TRBJ2-1; D gene ambiguous. The length of the CDR3 is 16 residues. The V end lost 10 bases, the J end lost 3 bases, and 23 bases lay between the germline ends. Germline values: CDR1 SGDLS, CDR2 YYNGEE. CDR3 loop: CADSHNPGRNYNEQFF. DNA for the CDR3: TGTGCCGATTCTCACAATCCAGGCAGGAACTACAATGAGCAGTTCTTC.

This sequence joins TRBV19 and TRBJ1-4; D is ambiguous. V lost 8 bases, J lost 3 bases, and 7 bases lay in between. The germline V gene encodes CDR1 LNHDA and CDR2 SQIVND (reference sequence). The CDR3 extends over 12 amino acids. CDR3 DNA: TGTGCCAGTCGAGCGGCTAATGAAAAACTGTTTTTT. Residues: CASRAANEKLFF.

This sequence joins TRBV30 and TRBJ2-1, with TRBD2 matching 10 bases. The trim removed 0 bases at V and 9 bases at J, leaving 8 bases unmatched. This CDR3 region has 15 residues. In germline, CDR1 is GTSNPN, CDR2 SVGIG (reference sequence). CDR3 loop: CAWSVGTSALGEQFF. The CDR3 nucleotides read TGTGCCTGGAGTGTGGGGACTAGCGCCCTAGGTGAGCAGTTCTTC. The full variable domain, in which reference TRBV30 and TRBJ2-1 provide the parts outside the CDR3, is SQTIHQWPATLVQPVGSPLSLECTVEGTSNPNLYWYRQAAGRGLQLLFYSVGIGQISSEVPQNLSASRPQDRQFILSSKKLLLSDSGFYLCAWSVGTSALGEQFFGPGTRLTVL.

This clone is a singleton in its sample. The CDR3 DNA is TGTGCCAGCTTTCAAGGGAGGAGTGACGTC. Protein: CASFQGRSDV. The chain has TRBV21-1 and TRBJ2-7; the table names TRBD2, a call not compared with the DNA. TRBV21-1 is recorded as a pseudogene. The CDR3 has 10 amino acids.

The chain links TRBV27 to TRBJ2-1; 8 positions match TRBD1. Germline values: CDR1 MNHEY, CDR2 SMNVEV (reference sequence). The CDR3 consists of 16 residues. V lost 7 bases and J lost 7; bases outside the gene matches: 15. The CDR3 is CASTSLGSGGRNEQFF. DNA of the CDR3: TGTGCCAGCACCTCCCTGGGGTCAGGGGGCAGGAATGAGCAGTTCTTC.

With respect to this clone: Other nucleotide sequences from this sample produce the same CDR3. The chain uses TRBV15 and TRBJ2-5; possibly TRBD2 for D (7 bases). The CDR3 runs 14 residues. Germline CDR1 and CDR2: LNHNV and YYDKDF (reference sequence). V lost 1 base to trimming and J lost 4 bases, with 10 bases between them. The CDR3 here is CATSRVGGRETQYF. For the CDR3, the DNA is TGTGCCACCAGCAGAGTGGGGGGGCGAGAGACCCAGTACTTC.

This chain uses TRBV5-5 with TRBJ2-5; 7 nucleotides match TRBD1. Looked up from germline, CDR1 is SGHKS and CDR2 is YYEKEE (reference sequence). V trimming: 2 bases; J trimming: 3 bases; junction bases outside the gene matches: 7. This CDR3 is built from 15 residues. CDR3 nucleotides: TGTGCCAGCAGCTTTCGACAGGGTTCGGAAGAGACCCAGTACTTC. Translated, it gives CASSFRQGSEETQYF. Complete variable domain (other parts from reference TRBV5-5 and TRBJ2-5): DAGVTQSPTHLIKTRGQQVTLRCSPISGHKSVSWYQQVLGQGPQFIFQYYEKEERGRGNFPDRFSARQFPNYSSELNVNALLLGDSALYLCASSFRQGSEETQYFGPGTRLLVL.

The genes are TRBV18 and TRBJ2-7; 9 nucleotides line up with TRBD1. With 3 bases clipped from V and 2 bases from J, the junction kept 2 bases outside the gene matches. This CDR3 comprises 14 residues. Germline CDR1 is KGHSH and CDR2 is LQKENI. CDR3 sequence (DNA): TGTGCCAGCTCACCTGGACAGGGGCCCTACGAGCAGTACGTC. Protein: CASSPGQGPYEQYV.

The rearrangement uses TRBV6-1 and TRBJ1-6, with no clear D. CDR1 MNHNS and CDR2 SASEGT come from the germline V gene. The CDR3 has 14 residues. Trimming removed 3 bases at V and 2 bases at J, with 5 bases between. CDR3 protein: CASSDIPYNSPLHF. The DNA of the CDR3 is TGTGCCAGCAGTGATATCCCCTATAATTCACCCCTCCACTTT.

J is TRBJ1-5 and V is TRBV19; a weak D match, TRBD1 (5 bases). Germline V gene lookup returns CDR1 LNHDA and CDR2 SQIVND (reference sequence). The V gene lost 5 bases and the J gene lost 7 bases, with 24 bases spanning the gap. This CDR3 contains 17 residues. Written as DNA, the CDR3 is TGTGCCAGTAGTGCAGGCCTAAGGTTCAGGGTTAACCAGCCCCAGCATTTT. This translates into CASSAGLRFRVNQPQHF.

This chain links TRBV9 with TRBJ1-2; 7 bases are a match to TRBD1. The ends lost 5 bases at V and 3 bases at J; junction bases unmatched: 19. Germline CDR1 SGDLS, CDR2 YYNGEE. The CDR3 extends over 18 amino acids. As DNA, the CDR3 is TGTGCCAGCAGTCATGACAGGGACAACCCCAGAAGCCACTATGGCTACACCTTC. Translating it yields CASSHDRDNPRSHYGYTF.

The chain links TRBV13 to TRBJ1-1, with 9 nucleotides matching TRBD1. The CDR3 covers 17 residues. V lost 4 bases and J lost 4; bases outside the gene matches: 13. CDR1 and CDR2 (germline): PRHDT, FYEKMQ (reference sequence). As DNA, the CDR3 is TGTGCCAGCAGCTCGACAGGGGGGTTGAACATCGGCACTGAAGCTTTCTTT. Translation: CASSSTGGLNIGTEAFF.

The chain employs TRBV10-3 and TRBJ2-1, with TRBD2 matching over 10 bases. V dropped 0 bases and J dropped 0; count of bases not matched to a gene: 2. CDR1 is ENHRY and CDR2 is SYGVKD in the germline V gene. This CDR3 is 17 amino acids long. The CDR3 sequence is CAISESASGSSYNEQFF. CDR3 bases: TGTGCCATCAGTGAGTCCGCTAGCGGGAGCTCCTACAATGAGCAGTTCTTC.

The gene calls are TRBV5-1 and TRBJ2-1, with TRBD2 matching over 7 bases. V dropped 3 bases and J dropped 0; count of bases not matched to a gene: 9. The CDR3 is 17 residues long. Germline V gene lookup returns CDR1 SGHRS and CDR2 YFSETQ. CDR3 DNA sequence: TGCGCCAGCAGCTCCCTACTAGCGACCAGCTCCTACAATGAGCAGTTCTTC. Translating gives CASSSLLATSSYNEQFF.

As DNA, the CDR3 is TGTGCCAGCCCCAGGGAGGGAGGCGAGAACACCGGGGAGCTGTTTTTT. The encoded protein is CASPREGGENTGELFF. The rearrangement links TRBV18 to TRBJ2-2; TRBD2 aligns across 7 bases. Germline V gene data show CDR1 as KGHSH and CDR2 as LQKENI. With V trimmed by 8 bases and J by 1 base, 10 bases remained unmatched. This CDR3 is built from 16 residues.